The 9 T cell receptor beta chains given below trace back to one sample, sequenced in a study of CD8+ T cells in alopecia areata. Reverse transcription of extracted RNA yielded cDNA, which provided the sequencing template. TCRdb's copy holds only in-frame clones and misses some; the assay was immunoSEQ multiplex PCR. The table has about 210,000 clones, around two fifths seen once. Treatment reported: oral pan-JAK inhibitor, 5-10 mg twice daily. Sequenced material: CD4+ T cells sorted from blood, taken at approximately week 30, from a patient treated with tofacitinib. The source is a human donor with alopecia areata.

The chain links TRBV30 to TRBJ1-2; D is ambiguous. Trimming removed 0 bases at V and 6 bases at J, with 17 bases between. CDR1 is GTSNPN and CDR2 is SVGIG in the germline V gene (reference sequence). This CDR3 has 15 residues. The CDR3 DNA sequence: TGTGCCTGGAGTGTAGGTCTGATATCTACCGATGGCTACACCTTC. Encoded protein: CAWSVGLISTDGYTF.

This clone was detected only a few times. The chain links TRBV28 to TRBJ1-5; D perhaps matches TRBD1 (5 bases). V was cut by 5 bases and J by 7 bases, with 15 bases left in between. Per the germline V gene, CDR1 is MDHEN and CDR2 is SYDVKM. The CDR3 length is 14 residues. For the CDR3, the DNA is TGTGCCAGCAGTCCCACAGGTTCGGGACAGCCCCAGCATTTT. This sequence encodes CASSPTGSGQPQHF.

V is TRBV7-6 and J is TRBJ1-2; D unclear. V was trimmed by 5 bases and J by 2 bases, leaving 12 bases between them. The CDR3 length is 14 residues. Germline loops: CDR1 SGHVS, CDR2 FNYEAQ. The CDR3 loop is CASSPRTGNYGYTF. The CDR3, as DNA: TGTGCCAGCAGCCCCCGGACGGGAAACTATGGCTACACCTTC.

The rearrangement joins TRBV7-9 to TRBJ2-5; D ambiguous. V was cut by 0 bases and J by 3 bases, with 5 bases left in between. This CDR3 region has 13 residues. Germline CDR1 is SEHNR and CDR2 is FQNEAQ (reference sequence). The CDR3 spells CASSLAPEETQYF. The CDR3, as DNA: TGTGCCAGCAGCTTAGCCCCCGAAGAGACCCAGTACTTC. Complete variable domain (other parts from reference TRBV7-9 and TRBJ2-5): DTGVSQNPRHKITKRGQNVTFRCDPISEHNRLYWYRQTLGQGPEFLTYFQNEAQLEKSRLLSDRFSAERPKGSFSTLEIQRTEQGDSAMYLCASSLAPEETQYFGPGTRLLVL.

The chain couples TRBV29-1 to TRBJ2-1; 8 positions agree with TRBD2. The CDR3 loop spans 13 amino acids. Per the germline V gene, CDR1 is SQVTM and CDR2 is ANQGSEA. The J segment lost 5 bases and the V segment lost 6 bases, leaving 6 bases of the junction unmatched. CDR3 amino acids: CSVGTSFDNEQFF. CDR3 nucleotide sequence: TGCAGCGTGGGGACTAGTTTTGACAATGAGCAGTTCTTC.

The chain recombines TRBV25-1 with TRBJ1-6; maybe TRBD1 (6 bases). Germline V gives CDR1 MGHDK, CDR2 SYGVNS. Trimming left V 6 bases short and J 7 bases short, with 13 bases between. CDR3 length: 14 residues. The CDR3 sequence: CASRADSLNSPLHF. The CDR3 coding sequence is TGTGCCAGCAGAGCGGACAGCTTGAATTCACCCCTCCACTTT.

CDR3 loop: CASSHDRVQETQYF. The CDR3 DNA reads as TGTGCCAGCAGTCACGACAGGGTACAAGAGACCCAGTACTTC. The V gene is TRBV2, the J gene TRBJ2-5; 7 bases line up with TRBD1. Germline V gene lookup returns CDR1 SNHLY and CDR2 FYNNEI. CDR3 size: 14 residues. Trimming cost V 5 bases and J 2 bases; bases outside gene matches: 5.

As concerns this clone: Within the sample, other DNA sequences also encode this same CDR3. The CDR3 bases are TGCGCCAGCAGCAGCAGGGGGGGCGATCAGCCCCAGCATTTT. Its translation: CASSSRGGDQPQHF. The chain employs TRBV5-1 and TRBJ1-5; 7 nucleotides match TRBD1. Germline V gene lookup returns CDR1 SGHRS and CDR2 YFSETQ. V dropped 4 bases and J dropped 5; count of bases not matched to a gene: 6. This CDR3 is built from 14 residues.

This clone was picked up a small number of times. The chain couples TRBV7-2 to TRBJ1-5, with D unclear. Trimming shortened V by 5 bases and J by 6 bases, and 8 bases separated the two germline ends. CDR1 SGHTA and CDR2 FQGNSA come from the germline V gene. The CDR3 loop spans 12 amino acids. The CDR3 reads CASSPSGQPQHF. As DNA, the CDR3 is TGTGCCAGCAGCCCGTCGGGTCAGCCCCAGCATTTT.